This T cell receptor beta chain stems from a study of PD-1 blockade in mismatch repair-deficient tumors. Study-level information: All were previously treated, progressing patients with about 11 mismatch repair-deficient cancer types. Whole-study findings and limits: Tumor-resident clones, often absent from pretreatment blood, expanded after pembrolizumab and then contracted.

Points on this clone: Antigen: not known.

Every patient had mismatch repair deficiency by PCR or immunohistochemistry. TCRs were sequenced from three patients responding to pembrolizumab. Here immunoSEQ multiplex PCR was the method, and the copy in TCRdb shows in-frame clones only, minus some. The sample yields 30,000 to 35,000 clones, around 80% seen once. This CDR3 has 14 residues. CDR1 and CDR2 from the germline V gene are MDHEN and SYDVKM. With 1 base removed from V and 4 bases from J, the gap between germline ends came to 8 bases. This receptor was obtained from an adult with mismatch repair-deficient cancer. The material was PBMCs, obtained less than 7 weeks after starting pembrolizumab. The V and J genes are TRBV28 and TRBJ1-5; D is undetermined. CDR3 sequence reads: CASSLYNGNQPQHF. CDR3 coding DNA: TGTGCCAGCAGTTTATATAACGGTAATCAGCCCCAGCATTTT.